These 14 T cell receptor beta chains came from one sample sequenced in a study of T-cell reconstitution after alpha-beta-depleted transplantation in children (TCRdb year 2016). Libraries were made using PCR. Instrument used: Illumina HiSeq 2500. TCR library preparation used molecular barcoding, with unique molecular identifiers applied to normalize quantification of the TCRbeta repertoire. TCRdb reprocessing: public reads trimmed at Q25 with fastp, clones called with MiXCR, in-frame beta chains kept. CDR3 protein duplicates are merged, each entry listing the most common genes and DNA. The sample includes about 360,000 distinct CDR3 sequences, with approximately 12% observed a single time. Around 4.1% of the sample is taken by the ten largest. Sequenced here: PBMCs, sampled from the stem cell graft. These TCRs come from a human donor who donated a stem cell graft to a child with Fanconi anemia.

This clonotype was seen more than once but under ten times. This chain links TRBV27 with TRBJ2-4, with 8 bases fitting TRBD1. The germline V gene has CDR1 MNHEY and CDR2 SMNVEV (reference sequence). V lost 5 bases and J lost 6; bases outside the gene matches: 6. CDR3 size: 14 residues. This chain's CDR3 is CASSPVGTGNIQYF. In nucleotides, the CDR3 is TGTGCCAGCAGTCCGGTCGGGACAGGAAACATTCAGTACTTC.

This clonotype was seen repeatedly, ten times or more. The chain links TRBV6-5 to TRBJ2-1, with 9 bases lining up with TRBD2. Germline CDR1 reads MNHEY; CDR2 reads SVGAGI. The V gene end was trimmed by 0 bases and the J gene end by 4 bases; junction bases not matched to a gene: 4. The length of the CDR3 is 16 residues. The CDR3 DNA follows: TGTGCCAGCAGTTACTCGAGGGCGGGGGGGTACAATGAGCAGTTCTTC. This sequence encodes CASSYSRAGGYNEQFF.

The chain has TRBV7-2 and TRBJ1-1, with D maybe TRBD1 (6 bases). The V gene lost 4 bases and the J gene lost 5 bases, with 20 bases spanning the gap. The CDR3 has 16 residues. Germline V lookup: CDR1 SGHTA, CDR2 FQGNSA. CDR3 region: CASSSPSLMRGTEAFF. CDR3 in DNA: TGTGCCAGCAGCTCCCCCAGCCTTATGAGGGGGACTGAAGCTTTCTTT.

CDR3 in DNA: TGCAGCGTTAAACGGGGACGGGACACTGAAGCTTTCTTT. Encoded protein: CSVKRGRDTEAFF. The chain employs TRBV29-1 and TRBJ1-1, with D maybe TRBD1 (5 bases). The CDR3 runs to 13 residues. V was shortened by 5 bases and J by 3 bases, with 13 bases between the two germline ends. Germline V gene lookup returns CDR1 SQVTM and CDR2 ANQGSEA.

This clonotype was detected a few times. The chain recombines TRBV5-1 with TRBJ1-2, with 11 bases aligning to TRBD1. Looked up from germline, CDR1 is SGHRS and CDR2 is YFSETQ. With V trimmed by 1 base and J by 8 bases, 4 bases remained unmatched. The CDR3 totals 14 residues. The CDR3 DNA sequence: TGCGCCAGCAGCTTGTCTGGGACAGGGGGAGGCTACACCTTC. It yields the protein CASSLSGTGGGYTF.

This clonotype came up a few times. V is TRBV20-1 and J is TRBJ1-1; the D is unclear. CDR1 and CDR2 from the germline V gene are DFQATT and SNEGSKA (reference sequence). Trimming removed 2 bases at V and 1 base at J, with 8 bases between. CDR3 size: 13 residues. The CDR3 sequence: CSARWEKNTEAFF. DNA of the CDR3: TGCAGTGCTAGATGGGAGAAGAACACTGAAGCTTTCTTT.

This clonotype was seen at least ten times. The J gene is TRBJ1-2, the V gene TRBV12-3 or TRBV12-4; tentative D call: TRBD1 (5 bases). Between the trimmed V and J ends, which lost 1 base and 4 bases, there was a span of 10 bases. The CDR3 runs 14 residues. The CDR3 is CASSLEGISYGYTF. CDR3 DNA sequence: TGTGCCAGCAGTTTAGAGGGGATAAGCTATGGCTACACCTTC.

Of note for this clonotype: One base away lies a much larger clone, so this may be a sequencing read error. The chain has TRBV20-1 and TRBJ2-5; 7 bases line up with TRBD2. Germline V lookup: CDR1 DFQATT, CDR2 SNEGSKA (reference sequence). V lost 8 bases and J lost 7; bases outside the gene matches: 16. The CDR3 is made up of 14 amino acids. The CDR3 spells CSKGGRKGIGTQYF. DNA of the CDR3: TGCAGTAAGGGAGGGAGAAAGGGGATCGGGACCCAGTACTTC.

The chain recombines TRBV7-2 with TRBJ2-5; D may be TRBD1 or TRBD2 (5 bases each). CDR3 length: 13 residues. Trimming shortened V by 5 bases and J by 5 bases, and 12 bases separated the two germline ends. The germline CDR1 and CDR2 sequences are SGHTA and FQGNSA. The CDR3 reads CASSVGPMETQYF. As DNA, the CDR3 is TGTGCCAGCAGCGTGGGACCGATGGAGACCCAGTACTTC.

This clonotype occurred many times. The CDR3 sequence is CSARGVDSPSYEQYV. The CDR3 nucleotides read TGCAGTGCTAGGGGGGTGGACAGTCCCTCCTACGAGCAGTACGTC. This chain joins TRBV20-1 and TRBJ2-7; D may be TRBD1 (6 bases). The V gene's germline CDR1 is DFQATT and CDR2 SNEGSKA (reference sequence). This CDR3 is 15 amino acids long. V lost 3 bases and J lost 0, with 15 bases in between.

This clonotype is deemed medium-sized. This chain joins TRBV12-3 or TRBV12-4 and TRBJ2-3; D gene unclear. The CDR3 extends over 15 amino acids. The ends were cut back, 3 bases at V and 0 bases at J, with 10 bases in the middle. CDR3 in amino acids: CASSLEDTSTDTQYF. The DNA of the CDR3 is TGTGCCAGCAGTTTGGAAGATACGAGCACAGATACGCAGTATTTT.

The sample holds many counts of this clonotype. This sequence joins TRBV27 and TRBJ2-5; tentative D call: TRBD2 (5 bases). The CDR3 extends over 15 amino acids. V was clipped by 5 bases and J by 3 bases, with 16 bases between them. Germline V gives CDR1 MNHEY, CDR2 SMNVEV (reference sequence). The CDR3 sequence is CASSILGSQKETQYF. CDR3 bases: TGTGCCAGCAGTATATTAGGGAGCCAAAAAGAGACCCAGTACTTC.

This clonotype was seen at least ten times. CDR3 DNA sequence: TGTGCCAGCAGTTTCGCTAGCCGGGAGACCCAGTACTTC. Its protein is CASSFASRETQYF. This chain joins TRBV12-3 or TRBV12-4 and TRBJ2-5; TRBD2 might be the D (5 bases). V was clipped by 3 bases and J by 5 bases, with 10 bases between them. This CDR3 is built from 13 residues.

The genes are TRBV28 and TRBJ2-7, with D unclear. Germline loops: CDR1 MDHEN, CDR2 SYDVKM. Trimming took 6 bases from V and 5 from J, leaving 20 bases between them. The CDR3 length is 15 residues. CDR3 nucleotides: TGTGCCAGCAGCTCCTTGACGCGGATTTTGGACGAGCAGTACGTC. Protein: CASSSLTRILDEQYV.